This TCR beta chain was sequenced during a study of cytotoxic CD8 clonotypes in ibrutinib-treated CLL. About the research overall: Response sampling came at median 12 months of treatment, ranging roughly 6 to 36 months.

The CDR3 length is 14 residues. CDR1 MRHNA and CDR2 SNTAGT come from the germline V gene. The junction had 6 bases not matched to a gene; V was cut back by 6 bases and J by 9 bases. Deep sequencing aimed at 1 in 200,000 to 1 in 1 million T cells' resolution. Data came from immunoSEQ multiplex PCR; TCRdb stores just in-frame clones and leaves some out. The table shows about 330,000 clones, with under 70% occurring only once. Study results and caveats: Public clonotypes, rarely seen, contracted or held steady on treatment. Age-matched healthy donor levels were exceeded by baseline clonality, which tracked circulating CD8+ T-cell counts.

This clone was recorded only once. Its target is unknown. This sequence originates from a human donor with chronic lymphocytic leukemia. The V and J genes are TRBV6-4 and TRBJ2-1; 12 nucleotides line up with TRBD2. This specimen consisted of PBMCs, obtained after 36 months of ibrutinib treatment. CDR3 in amino acids: CASSRLAGESEQFF. In DNA form, the CDR3 reads TGTGCCAGCAGCCGACTAGCGGGAGAATCTGAGCAGTTCTTC.